The 32 T cell receptor beta chains below all came from one sample that was sequenced in a study of Graves' ophthalmopathy and Graves' hyperthyroidism. RNA transcripts served as template for amplifying TCR beta CDR3 sequences. Following a first-round RT-PCR that used HTBI primers, a second-round multiplex PCR was carried out. MiXCR was run by TCRdb on the multiplex PCR reads, yielding one entry per CDR3 protein. The sample records 200,000 to 300,000 distinct CDR3 sequences, approximately 42% being singletons. The sample was peripheral blood. All receptors derive from an adult man with Graves' ophthalmopathy.

This clonotype has a count of ten or more. The rearrangement links TRBV29-1 to TRBJ1-1; D is uncertain. V lost 5 bases, J lost 3 bases, and 4 bases lay in between. The CDR3 contains 10 residues. Per germline, CDR1 SQVTM and CDR2 ANQGSEA. The CDR3 DNA sequence: TGCAGCGTTAGGGACACTGAAGCTTTCTTT. Translating it yields CSVRDTEAFF.

The J gene is TRBJ1-2, the V gene TRBV28; the D is unclear. The CDR3 extends over 13 amino acids. From germline, CDR1 is MDHEN and CDR2 SYDVKM. V was clipped by 6 bases and J by 8 bases, with 16 bases between them. The CDR3 is CASSLPGKGGYTF. In DNA, the CDR3 is TGTGCCAGCAGCCTCCCCGGTAAGGGCGGCTACACCTTC.

This clonotype was detected a few times. The rearrangement joins TRBV14 to TRBJ1-5; D is perhaps TRBD1 (6 bases). There are 13 residues in the CDR3. From germline, CDR1 is SGHDN and CDR2 FVKESK. V lost 4 bases to trimming and J lost 6 bases, with 10 bases between them. This chain's CDR3 is CASSPDRFQPQHF. CDR3 coding DNA: TGTGCCAGCAGCCCTGACAGGTTTCAGCCCCAGCATTTT.

As DNA, the CDR3 is TGTGCCAGCATGGACCCGGGCGGAGCCTACGAGCAGTACTTC. This translates into CASMDPGGAYEQYF. The chain has TRBV6-2 or TRBV6-3 and TRBJ2-7; D is uncertain. The CDR3 runs to 14 residues. V shed 7 bases and J shed 2 bases, with 15 bases lying between them. Germline-derived CDR1 and CDR2 are MNHEY and SVGEGT.

This chain uses TRBV27 with TRBJ1-6, with D unresolved. V was trimmed by 6 bases and J by 8 bases, leaving 5 bases between them. The CDR3 spans 11 residues. Germline CDR1 reads MNHEY; CDR2 reads SMNVEV (reference sequence). This CDR3 reads CASSAYSPLHF. The DNA of the CDR3 is TGTGCCAGCAGCGCCTATTCACCCCTCCACTTT.

As to this clonotype: Since no conserved phenylalanine or tryptophan closes the CDR3, a read error is the likely cause. The gene calls are TRBV7-9 and TRBJ2-7, with D hard to call. The CDR3 runs 14 residues. CDR1 is SEHNR and CDR2 is FQNEAQ in the germline V gene (reference sequence). V dropped 4 bases and J dropped 0 bases, with 10 bases sitting between them. The CDR3 DNA reads TGTGCCAGCAGCTCAGGATCGAGCTCCTACGAGCAGTACTCC. Translation: CASSSGSSSYEQYS.

This clonotype was seen more than once but under ten times. The chain links TRBV12-3 or TRBV12-4 to TRBJ1-2; D may be TRBD1 (6 bases). The CDR3 totals 14 residues. V shed 5 bases and J shed 7 bases, with 17 bases lying between them. CDR3 sequence (DNA): TGTGCCAGCAGTCCTAACATGGGGGCGTTTGGCTACACCTTC. Translating gives CASSPNMGAFGYTF.

The rearrangement joins TRBV6-2 or TRBV6-3 to TRBJ2-5; tentative D call: TRBD2 (6 bases). The CDR3 is 18 residues long. Germline V lookup: CDR1 MNHEY, CDR2 SVGEGT. Trimming took 0 bases from V and 3 from J, leaving 20 bases between them. CDR3 sequence: CASSYSTGGATSKETQYF. The CDR3 bases are TGTGCCAGCAGTTACTCGACCGGCGGGGCGACCAGTAAAGAGACCCAGTACTTC.

This clonotype has just a few counts. The CDR3 here is CASRGRAYYGYTF. As DNA, the CDR3 is TGTGCCAGCAGGGGACGGGCTTACTATGGCTACACCTTC. V usage is TRBV2 and J usage is TRBJ1-2; D perhaps matches TRBD1 (5 bases). The V gene's germline CDR1 is SNHLY and CDR2 FYNNEI. V was clipped by 6 bases and J by 3 bases, with 11 bases between them. The CDR3 runs to 13 residues. The full variable domain, in which reference TRBV2 and TRBJ1-2 provide the parts outside the CDR3, is EPEVTQTPSHQVTQMGQEVILRCVPISNHLYFYWYRQILGQKVEFLVSFYNNEISEKSEIFDDQFSVERPDGSNFTLKIRSTKLEDSAMYFCASRGRAYYGYTFGSGTRLTVV.

This clonotype appeared a few times. The chain couples TRBV5-5 to TRBJ2-7; D is unclear. Germline loops: CDR1 SGHKS, CDR2 YYEKEE (reference sequence). Trimming took off 3 bases at V and 6 bases at J, with 10 bases between the two ends. The CDR3 length is 12 residues. As DNA, the CDR3 is TGTGCCAGCAGCTCGTCTCGCGGCGAGCAGTACTTC. This encodes CASSSSRGEQYF.

The genes are TRBV7-2 and TRBJ1-6; D is ambiguous. Germline V CDR1 and CDR2: SGHTA, FQGNSA. The CDR3 sequence is 12 residues long. Trimming took off 5 bases at V and 13 bases at J, with 12 bases between the two ends. CDR3 in amino acids: CASSPYLGPLHF. The DNA for the CDR3 is TGTGCCAGCAGCCCCTACCTAGGGCCCCTCCACTTT.

Remarks on this clonotype: A read error may produce the germline difference seen at one junction end. This chain joins TRBV7-7 and TRBJ2-5; either TRBD1 or TRBD2 may fit D (6 bases each). CDR3 length: 14 residues. Germline CDR1 and CDR2: SSHAT and FNYEAQ (reference sequence). The CDR3 DNA reads TGTGCTAGCAGCGCGGGACAAGGGGAAGAGACCCAGTACTTC. This gives the protein CASSAGQGEETQYF.

This clonotype turned up a few times. The chain has TRBV12-3 or TRBV12-4 and TRBJ2-7, with 8 bases lining up with TRBD2. V lost 7 bases to trimming and J lost 2 bases; unmatched junction nucleotides: 7. This CDR3 comprises 14 residues. The CDR3 loop is CASTSLAETYEQYF. DNA of the CDR3: TGTGCCAGCACGTCACTAGCGGAAACCTACGAGCAGTACTTC.

The V call is TRBV25-1, the J call TRBJ1-2; 8 bases agree with TRBD1. The CDR3 loop spans 15 amino acids. Germline CDR1 is MGHDK and CDR2 is SYGVNS. The junction had 9 bases not matched to a gene; V was cut back by 6 bases and J by 3 bases. The CDR3: CASSPDDRGYYGYTF. CDR3 DNA sequence: TGTGCCAGCAGCCCCGACGACAGGGGTTACTATGGCTACACCTTC.

This clonotype occurred a few times. This sequence joins TRBV20-1 and TRBJ2-7, with 10 bases that match TRBD2. Trimming removed 3 bases from V and 7 bases from J; junction bases left unmatched: 3. The CDR3 has 12 amino acids. Germline CDR1 and CDR2: DFQATT and SNEGSKA (reference sequence). The CDR3: CSASLAGVEQYF. In DNA form, the CDR3 reads TGCAGTGCTAGTCTAGCGGGGGTTGAGCAGTACTTC.

The rearrangement uses TRBV7-6 and TRBJ2-5; D is uncertain. Looked up from germline, CDR1 is SGHVS and CDR2 is FNYEAQ. V lost 5 bases, J lost 3 bases, and 13 bases lay in between. This CDR3 region has 14 residues. The CDR3 region has the DNA TGTGCCAGCAGCAATAGGAAGATTAAAGAGACCCAGTACTTC. Translating it yields CASSNRKIKETQYF.

This clonotype was observed a handful of times. This chain links TRBV9 with TRBJ1-2; tentatively, D is TRBD1 (5 bases). The germline V and J ends were trimmed by 6 bases and 4 bases, with 13 bases remaining between them. There are 13 residues in the CDR3. From germline, CDR1 is SGDLS and CDR2 YYNGEE. The CDR3, as DNA: TGTGCCAGCATCGGGGGGGGAGCCTATGGCTACACCTTC. Its translation is CASIGGGAYGYTF.

The chain combines TRBV7-9 with TRBJ1-1; D is unresolved. The CDR3 has 14 residues. V dropped 5 bases and J dropped 3 bases, with 13 bases sitting between them. Germline assignment: CDR1 SEHNR and CDR2 FQNEAQ (reference sequence). CDR3 sequence: CASSQDRVDTEAFF. The CDR3, as DNA: TGTGCCAGCAGCCAAGATAGGGTGGACACTGAAGCTTTCTTT.

The chain carries TRBV20-1 and TRBJ1-6; D is uncertain. CDR3 length: 15 residues. Trimming pared 5 bases from V and 8 bases from J, leaving 19 bases between. The V gene's germline CDR1 is DFQATT and CDR2 SNEGSKA (reference sequence). Here the CDR3 reads CSAPRGIGRDSPLHF. The DNA of the CDR3 is TGCAGTGCTCCTCGGGGTATAGGGAGGGATTCACCCCTCCACTTT.

In this sample, this clonotype turned up many times. This sequence joins TRBV24-1 and TRBJ2-7; possible D gene TRBD1, 5 bases. Trimming pared 4 bases from V and 3 bases from J, leaving 9 bases between. Germline V gene lookup returns CDR1 KGHDR and CDR2 SFDVKD. The CDR3 extends over 13 amino acids. The CDR3 DNA sequence: TGTGCCACCAGTGAAACGGACAACTACGAGCAGTACTTC. Its protein product is CATSETDNYEQYF.

This chain uses TRBV5-4 with TRBJ1-5; tentatively, D is TRBD1 (5 bases). CDR1 and CDR2 from the germline V gene are SGHNT and YYREEE (reference sequence). Trimming stripped 6 bases from V and 6 bases from J, with 19 bases between. This CDR3 is 15 amino acids long. CDR3 sequence (DNA): TGTGCCAGCACCCTCCGATGGGGGGAAGGTCAGCCCCAGCATTTT. Translating gives CASTLRWGEGQPQHF.

This clonotype was detected only a few times. The V and J genes are TRBV2 and TRBJ1-2, with TRBD1 identical over 7 bases. CDR1 is SNHLY and CDR2 is FYNNEI in the germline V gene. The CDR3 is 14 amino acids. Unmatched junction bases numbered 7, after V lost 6 bases and J lost 3 bases. CDR3 sequence reads: CASSQGGRDYGYTF. For the CDR3, the DNA is TGTGCCAGCAGCCAGGGGGGGCGCGACTATGGCTACACCTTC.

On this clonotype itself: This may be a read error, as it is one base from a much larger clone. This sequence joins TRBV11-2 and TRBJ1-2, with 9 bases matching TRBD1. The CDR3 runs 14 residues. Looked up from germline, CDR1 is SGHAT and CDR2 is FQNNGV. The CDR3 coding sequence is TGTGCCAGCAGCTTAACAGGGGGCAACTATGACTACACCTTC. Protein product: CASSLTGGNYDYTF.

This sequence joins TRBV7-2 and TRBJ1-1; the D gene is possibly TRBD1 (5 bases). This CDR3 is built from 14 residues. The V end lost 5 bases, the J end lost 7 bases, and 17 bases lay between the germline ends. The germline V gene has CDR1 SGHTA and CDR2 FQGNSA. The chain's CDR3 is CASSDPGYSYEAFF. The CDR3 coding sequence is TGTGCCAGCAGCGACCCAGGGTATTCGTATGAAGCTTTCTTT.

There are many counts of this clonotype. The chain joins TRBV24-1 to TRBJ1-2; D ambiguous. V dropped 3 bases and J dropped 1 base, with 5 bases sitting between them. The germline V gene encodes CDR1 KGHDR and CDR2 SFDVKD. The CDR3 totals 13 residues. The CDR3 DNA sequence: TGTGCCACCAGTGATACAGTTAACTATGGCTACACCTTC. Translated, it gives CATSDTVNYGYTF.

For the CDR3, the DNA is TGTGCCAGCAGCTTAAGCGGGAGTTTATCCTACGAGCAGTACTTC. This sequence encodes CASSLSGSLSYEQYF. The chain couples TRBV13 to TRBJ2-7, with 8 nucleotides matching TRBD2. Germline V CDR1 and CDR2: PRHDT, FYEKMQ (reference sequence). V dropped 2 bases and J dropped 1; count of bases not matched to a gene: 4. This CDR3 comprises 15 residues.

Turning to this clonotype: This could be a read error, since a much larger clone is one nucleotide away. This chain connects TRBV10-3 to TRBJ1-2; D is unresolved. The germline V gene encodes CDR1 ENHRY and CDR2 SYGVKD. The V gene lost 11 bases and the J gene lost 1 base, with 17 bases spanning the gap. The CDR3 is 14 residues long. CDR3 sequence: CASSQENINYGYTF. CDR3 nucleotides: TGTGCCTCAAGCCAGGAAAATATTAACTATGGCTACACCTTC.

The chain links TRBV10-2 to TRBJ1-3, with D unclear. The germline V and J ends were trimmed by 4 bases and 0 bases, with 13 bases remaining between them. Germline CDR1 and CDR2: WSHSY and SAAADI. There are 16 residues in the CDR3. This chain's CDR3 is CASSVGRTFSGNTIYF. Written as DNA, the CDR3 is TGCGCCAGCAGTGTGGGCAGAACGTTCTCTGGAAACACCATATATTTT.

This clonotype has more than one count but fewer than ten. The gene calls are TRBV25-1 and TRBJ1-2; D gene ambiguous. The germline gives CDR1 MGHDK, CDR2 SYGVNS. The V and J ends lost 9 bases and 0 bases respectively, with 5 bases between them. The CDR3 consists of 11 residues. This CDR3 reads CASSPNYGYTF. Here the CDR3 DNA reads TGTGCCAGTTCTCCTAACTATGGCTACACCTTC.

CDR3 residues: CASSSGGVGNTIYF. The CDR3 region has the DNA TGTGCCAGCAGCTCAGGGGGTGTTGGAAACACCATATATTTT. V gene TRBV7-2 combines with J gene TRBJ1-3; the match to TRBD1 covers 7 bases. Germline V CDR1 and CDR2: SGHTA, FQGNSA. Trimming removed 4 bases from V and 3 bases from J; junction bases left unmatched: 3. There are 14 residues in the CDR3.

The chain carries TRBV7-8 and TRBJ2-7; TRBD1 is a possible D gene (6 bases). The CDR3 runs to 14 residues. CDR1 and CDR2 from the germline V gene are SGHVS and FQNEAQ. V lost 8 bases to trimming and J lost 4 bases, with 18 bases between them. As DNA, the CDR3 is TGTGCCAGCTCACCACCGGCCAGGGGTTACGAGCAGTACTTC. Its protein is CASSPPARGYEQYF.

The rearrangement links TRBV5-1 to TRBJ2-7; 7 bases line up with TRBD2. The V gene's germline CDR1 is SGHRS and CDR2 YFSETQ. Unmatched junction bases numbered 8, after V lost 0 bases and J lost 2 bases. This CDR3 has 16 amino acids. The CDR3 region has the DNA TGCGCCAGCAGCTTGGCCGGGGGAGGGGTGGCCTACGAGCAGTACTTC. Its protein is CASSLAGGGVAYEQYF.